This T cell receptor (beta chain) was retrieved from a study of siplizumab effects on memory and regulatory T cells. From germline, CDR1 is SGHRS and CDR2 YFSETQ. The CDR3 runs to 16 residues. Trimming removed 4 bases from V and 6 bases from J; junction bases left unmatched: 6. Data came from immunoSEQ multiplex PCR; TCRdb stores just in-frame clones and leaves some out. Of about 100,000 clones listed, about nine tenths are singletons. Study-level results: The study found that mappable alloreactive CD4+ clones averaged approximately 69% Treg-derived with siplizumab and around 25% in controls. A naive or memory phenotype could not be assigned to roughly 80-97% of the proliferating CD4+ or CD8+ clones.

In regard to this clone: What it recognizes is unknown.

The rearrangement joins TRBV5-1 to TRBJ2-3, with 15 bases fitting TRBD2. The sequence derives from a human donor in good health. Some clones in this sample may be carry-over from other donors' samples. The source material was CD4+ T cells sorted from blood. CDR3 residues: CASSPGLAGGLDTQYF. The CDR3 coding sequence is TGCGCCAGCAGCCCGGGACTAGCGGGAGGCCTGGATACGCAGTATTTT.